This note documents a single T cell receptor (beta chain) sequence. Its antigen is unknown. Base qualities are not at hand, and no much larger clone is one base apart. The immunoSEQ kit was used, according to the manufacturer's recommendations, to generate TCR beta libraries from genomic DNA. To prepare the libraries, a first multiplex PCR with proprietary primers was run, followed by a second PCR that added unique barcodes, and a bead cleanup was done after each round. A positive control reaction and a negative control reaction, both provided in the kit, were run with every batch of samples. The final libraries were assessed on an Agilent 4200 TapeStation D1000 ScreenTape, pooled by volume, and quantified by qPCR. Sequencing ran on an Illumina NextSeq500 with a MidOutput 150-cycle cartridge, using 156 Read1 and 15 Index1 cycles with kit custom primers. The pooled library was loaded at around 1 pM, and approximately 19% PhiX control was spiked in. The authors' pipeline ran thus. The vendor-processed data were analyzed in R, and a clonotype was defined as all T cells that share the same CDR3 nucleotide sequence. In the clone abundance analyses, frequencies in each sample were normalized to that sample's 10,000 most abundant clones. Before analysis, public T cell clones were removed, and these numbered fewer than five per sample on average. Tumor-enriched and baseline blood-enriched clonotypes were defined by at least a 32-fold difference in abundance between compartments. A beta-binomial differential abundance model was used to identify clonotypes that were expanded or contracted between blood time points. The Baroni-Urbani and Buser coefficient was used to measure tumor-blood repertoire similarity, and groups were compared with two-tailed Wilcoxon tests in R. TCRdb mirrors the immuneACCESS table, restricted to in-frame sequences. Some clones are absent from its copies; in checked studies, under half trace to an unresolved V gene, and the reason for the others is unknown. That table furnishes V, J and clone size, whereas the DNA furnished D and trimming. For this sample there are some 100,000 clones; more than 65% appear just once. The top ten hold approximately 7.7% of the sample.

From the cysteine up to the phenylalanine, the CDR3 has a length of 15 residues. Only the CDR3 DNA is retained, 45 bases long and in frame from the first base. Based on the germline V gene (reference sequence), the CDR1 and CDR2 sequences are MNHEY and SMNVEV. V lost 0 bases and J lost 6 bases, and the count of bases not matched to a germline gene is 6. This specimen belongs to a study of radiation and T cells in renal cell carcinoma (TCRdb year 2020). Study-wide context: In total, approximately 51 samples, comprising around 26 tumors and roughly 27 peripheral blood samples, were subjected to TCR beta sequencing. The last blood draw occurred 4 weeks after radiation, at the same time as nephrectomy. In the roughly 54 samples combined, some 4 million unique CDR3 nucleotide sequences were found, encoding 2 million to 3 million unique CDR3 amino acid sequences. Study-wide findings and limitations: With a single-armed trial design, the study had no way to address how radiation dose or scheduling affects the TCR repertoire. In blood, the top tumor clonotypes increased between baseline and 2 weeks post-radiation and then shrank by 4 weeks, which suggests that tumor-resident clones expanded only transiently. Because pretreatment tumor biopsies were not available, the baseline intratumoral presence of clonotypes could not be determined. Blood repertoire dynamics were not followed beyond 4 weeks after treatment.

The time point label of this sample denotes: blood 4 weeks post-SBRT, at nephrectomy. Taken with the paper, the label for treatment or condition translates to: 15 Gy SBRT to primary tumor, nephrectomy 4 weeks later. The samples were obtained from a clinical trial, where primary renal cell carcinomas were treated with 15 Gy stereotactic body radiation therapy and then removed by nephrectomy 4 weeks afterward. To follow tumor-enriched clonotypes, serial peripheral blood was collected from radiation-treated patients at baseline and at 2 weeks and 4 weeks after SBRT. Renal cell carcinoma with clear cell pathology was present in all patients. Genomic DNA for TCR sequencing was prepared using the QIAamp DNA Blood Mini Kit (Qiagen). Only samples passing all quality control checks were included in the analyses.

The material was blood, obtained from a patient whose treatment included radiotherapy and nephrectomy. Recombination joined TRBV27 with TRBJ1-1; 8 bases in the junction line up with TRBD1. The receptor's source is a man aged 60 to 75 with renal cell carcinoma. CDR3 loop: CASSLSGQGRAEAFF. The DNA reads TGTGCCAGCAGTTTATCCGGACAGGGAAGGGCTGAAGCTTTCTTT.